These 29 T cell receptor beta chains share one sample of origin, sequenced in a study of blood T cell repertoires in COVID-19. The assay was immunoSEQ multiplex PCR, and TCRdb's table has in-frame clones only and misses some. The table includes 80,000 or so clones, 91% detected once. Sequencing was performed on peripheral blood. All receptors derive from a woman between 50 and 59 years old in a cohort sampled during active COVID-19.

This clone was seen a single time. This chain links TRBV12-3 or TRBV12-4 with TRBJ2-7; no definite D call. V lost 6 bases, J lost 6 bases, and 15 bases lay in between. The CDR3 length is 13 residues. The chain's CDR3 is CASSPLVPGEQYF. Written as DNA, the CDR3 is TGTGCCAGCAGCCCTTTGGTTCCGGGCGAGCAGTACTTC.

This chain connects TRBV19 to TRBJ1-2, with 7 nucleotides matching TRBD1. The junction had 8 bases not matched to a gene; V was cut back by 6 bases and J by 4 bases. This CDR3 is 14 amino acids long. Germline lookup yields CDR1 LNHDA and CDR2 SQIVND (reference sequence). The CDR3 loop reads CASSTRQGLYGYTF. The CDR3 DNA reads as TGTGCCAGTAGCACCCGACAGGGCCTCTATGGCTACACCTTC.

J is TRBJ2-7 and V is TRBV27, with 7 bases fitting TRBD1. The CDR3 is 14 residues long. Trimming removed 4 bases from V and 6 bases from J; junction bases left unmatched: 9. From germline, CDR1 is MNHEY and CDR2 SMNVEV (reference sequence). CDR3 in amino acids: CASSSIGGLVEQYF. The CDR3 DNA reads as TGTGCCAGCAGTTCCATAGGGGGCCTGGTCGAGCAGTACTTC.

The DNA of the CDR3 is TGTGCCAGTGGAGGGTTACCCTACGAGCAGTACTTC. Translating gives CASGGLPYEQYF. The V call is TRBV25-1, the J call TRBJ2-7; possibly TRBD2 for D (6 bases). V lost 9 bases, J lost 2 bases, and 11 bases lay in between. The CDR3 runs 12 residues. Germline V gene sequence: CDR1 MGHDK, CDR2 SYGVNS.

The V gene is TRBV19, the J gene TRBJ2-3, with D tentatively TRBD1 (6 bases). The germline V gene has CDR1 LNHDA and CDR2 SQIVND (reference sequence). The germline V and J ends were trimmed by 4 bases and 6 bases, with 23 bases remaining between them. The CDR3 spans 17 residues. In DNA form, the CDR3 reads TGTGCCAGTAGTACTGACAGGTGGGCGACACGAGAGGATACGCAGTATTTT. This translates into CASSTDRWATREDTQYF. The variable domain in full, completed from reference TRBV19 and TRBJ2-3, reads DGGITQSPKYLFRKEGQNVTLSCEQNLNHDAMYWYRQDPGQGLRLIYYSQIVNDFQKGDIAEGYSVSREKKESFPLTVTSAQKNPTAFYLCASSTDRWATREDTQYFGPGTRLTVL.

This clone has a handful of counts. The V call is TRBV4-2, the J call TRBJ2-3, with D unresolved. The CDR3 is 16 amino acids. Germline-derived CDR1 and CDR2 are LGHNA and YNFKEQ. Deletions cut 4 bases from V and 2 bases from J, with 16 bases between. In nucleotides, the CDR3 is TGTGCCAGCAGCCTAGCATGGCTGGATAACACAGATACGCAGTATTTT. Amino acids: CASSLAWLDNTDTQYF.

This sequence joins TRBV2 and TRBJ1-2; 8 bases align to TRBD1. V was pared by 6 bases and J by 3 bases, with 3 bases of the junction left unmatched. The CDR3 is 13 residues long. Germline values: CDR1 SNHLY, CDR2 FYNNEI. CDR3 DNA sequence: TGTGCCAGCAGAGGACAGGGTTACTATGGCTACACCTTC. As protein: CASRGQGYYGYTF.

This clone has just one count. This sequence joins TRBV4-1 and TRBJ2-2, with 7 nucleotides matching TRBD1. The CDR3 is made up of 17 amino acids. Germline CDR1 is MGHRA and CDR2 is YSYEKL. The V and J ends lost 3 bases and 1 base, in that order; junction bases with no gene match: 8. CDR3 residues: CASSQLGGPGNTGELFF. In DNA, the CDR3 is TGCGCCAGCAGCCAGTTAGGGGGCCCCGGGAACACCGGGGAGCTGTTTTTT.

The rearrangement joins TRBV6-5 to TRBJ2-2, with TRBD2 as a possible D gene (5 bases). V was clipped by 8 bases and J by 6 bases, with 10 bases between them. The germline V gene encodes CDR1 MNHEY and CDR2 SVGAGI. The CDR3 covers 12 residues. CDR3 amino acids: CASETMSGELFF. The DNA of the CDR3 is TGTGCCAGCGAGACTATGTCCGGGGAGCTGTTTTTT.

V and J are TRBV5-4 and TRBJ1-4, with D maybe TRBD1 (6 bases). Germline V gene sequence: CDR1 SGHNT, CDR2 YYREEE (reference sequence). The CDR3 has 15 residues. Trimming left V 3 bases short and J 8 bases short, with 17 bases between. DNA of the CDR3: TGTGCCAGCAGCTCCCGACAGGCCATCGGGGAAAAACTGTTTTTT. This translates into CASSSRQAIGEKLFF.

This clone was found once. V is TRBV7-9 and J is TRBJ2-1, with 7 nucleotides matching TRBD2. From germline, CDR1 is SEHNR and CDR2 FQNEAQ (reference sequence). The V and J ends lost 6 bases and 8 bases, in that order; junction bases with no gene match: 19. The CDR3 runs to 17 residues. CDR3 DNA: TGTGCCAGCAGTCCAAAATTAAGCAGCGGGGTTCCGGATGAGCAGTTCTTC. This codes for CASSPKLSSGVPDEQFF.

The chain joins TRBV6-1 to TRBJ1-3; D gene uncertain. Trimming took 2 bases from V and 5 from J, leaving 13 bases between them. Germline-derived CDR1 and CDR2 are MNHNS and SASEGT. The CDR3 sequence is 15 residues long. CDR3 sequence (DNA): TGTGCCAGCAGTGAACTGGCGGGCCTTAGAAACACCATATATTTT. Amino acids: CASSELAGLRNTIYF.

This chain joins TRBV10-3 and TRBJ2-1, with 7 bases aligning to TRBD1. The J segment lost 10 bases and the V segment lost 2 bases, leaving 11 bases of the junction unmatched. Looked up from germline, CDR1 is ENHRY and CDR2 is SYGVKD. CDR3 length: 15 amino acids. CDR3 loop: CAISEGFAGGSEQFF. Written as DNA, the CDR3 is TGTGCCATCAGTGAGGGGTTTGCAGGGGGAAGCGAGCAGTTCTTC.

DNA for the CDR3: TGTGCCAGTAGTATCGATATCAGGGACACAGGGTCCGGGGAGCTGTTTTTT. This sequence encodes CASSIDIRDTGSGELFF. The chain carries TRBV19 and TRBJ2-2; a possible D gene is TRBD1 (6 bases). Trimming removed 3 bases from V and 6 bases from J, with 20 bases in between. CDR1 LNHDA and CDR2 SQIVND come from the germline V gene (reference sequence). The CDR3 is 17 residues long.

The chain joins TRBV5-1 to TRBJ1-6; 7 nucleotides match TRBD1. Losses at the gene ends were 2 bases for V and 3 bases for J; bases not matched to a gene: 11. From germline, CDR1 is SGHRS and CDR2 YFSETQ. The CDR3 is 18 residues long. The CDR3 nucleotides are TGCGCCAGCAGCTTTCGGGTCCGCAGGGGGGACTATAATTCACCCCTCCACTTT. As protein: CASSFRVRRGDYNSPLHF. The full variable domain, in which reference TRBV5-1 and TRBJ1-6 provide the parts outside the CDR3, is KAGVTQTPRYLIKTRGQQVTLSCSPISGHRSVSWYQQTPGQGLQFLFEYFSETQRNKGNFPGRFSGRQFSNSRSEMNVSTLELGDSALYLCASSFRVRRGDYNSPLHFGNGTRLTVT.

J is TRBJ1-1 and V is TRBV7-9; D unresolved. Germline assignment: CDR1 SEHNR and CDR2 FQNEAQ (reference sequence). Trimming took off 1 base at V and 4 bases at J, with 13 bases between the two ends. There are 15 residues in the CDR3. CDR3 sequence: CASSLETPGRTEAFF. The CDR3 nucleotides read TGTGCCAGCAGCTTAGAGACTCCGGGTCGCACTGAAGCTTTCTTT.

This chain joins TRBV9 and TRBJ2-5; 15 positions agree with TRBD2. The CDR3 extends over 17 amino acids. With 4 bases clipped from V and 5 bases from J, the junction kept 9 bases outside the gene matches. CDR1 SGDLS and CDR2 YYNGEE come from the germline V gene. The CDR3 sequence: CASSPWGLAGGRETQYF. DNA for the CDR3: TGTGCCAGCAGCCCCTGGGGACTAGCGGGGGGCCGGGAGACCCAGTACTTC. The full variable domain, its missing parts supplied by reference TRBV9 and TRBJ2-5, is DSGVTQTPKHLITATGQRVTLRCSPRSGDLSVYWYQQSLDQGLQFLIQYYNGEERAKGNILERFSAQQFPDLHSELNLSSLELGDSALYFCASSPWGLAGGRETQYFGPGTRLLVL.

The V call is TRBV19, the J call TRBJ1-1; D possibly corresponds to TRBD1 (5 bases). The V and J ends lost 1 base and 10 bases respectively, with 7 bases between them. This CDR3 region has 11 residues. From germline, CDR1 is LNHDA and CDR2 SQIVND (reference sequence). Here the CDR3 reads CASSIVGGAFF. The CDR3 coding sequence is TGTGCCAGTAGTATAGTCGGGGGAGCTTTCTTT.

The V and J genes are TRBV15 and TRBJ1-5; D is undetermined. This CDR3 has 16 residues. V was trimmed by 0 bases and J by 0 bases, leaving 9 bases between them. Germline CDR1 and CDR2: LNHNV and YYDKDF (reference sequence). CDR3 protein: CATSRDLGYSNQPQHF. The CDR3 coding sequence is TGTGCCACCAGCAGAGATCTCGGTTATAGCAATCAGCCCCAGCATTTT.

The chain carries TRBV2 and TRBJ1-4; D is uncertain. There are 14 residues in the CDR3. Per the germline V gene, CDR1 is SNHLY and CDR2 is FYNNEI. V lost 4 bases, J lost 5 bases, and 11 bases lay in between. CDR3 in amino acids: CASSVREYNEKLFF. CDR3 nucleotide sequence: TGTGCCAGCAGTGTAAGGGAGTACAATGAAAAACTGTTTTTT. Full variable domain (outside the CDR3, taken from reference TRBV2 and TRBJ1-4): EPEVTQTPSHQVTQMGQEVILRCVPISNHLYFYWYRQILGQKVEFLVSFYNNEISEKSEIFDDQFSVERPDGSNFTLKIRSTKLEDSAMYFCASSVREYNEKLFFGSGTQLSVL.

The V and J genes are TRBV5-4 and TRBJ2-5; maybe TRBD2 (6 bases). Deletions cut 0 bases from V and 5 bases from J, with 8 bases between. This CDR3 has 13 residues. Germline V gene data show CDR1 as SGHNT and CDR2 as YYREEE (reference sequence). CDR3 sequence reads: CASSLGREETQYF. The CDR3 coding sequence is TGTGCCAGCAGCTTGGGGAGGGAGGAGACCCAGTACTTC.

V gene TRBV19 combines with J gene TRBJ2-3, with 10 bases lining up with TRBD2. The germline V gene encodes CDR1 LNHDA and CDR2 SQIVND (reference sequence). J was trimmed by 0 bases and V by 6 bases; bases with no gene match: 3. CDR3 length: 15 residues. The CDR3 DNA reads as TGTGCCAGTAGACTAGCGGGGTCTAGCACAGATACGCAGTATTTT. Protein: CASRLAGSSTDTQYF.

This clone turned up a few times. The rearrangement links TRBV30 to TRBJ1-5; D not certain. Germline V lookup: CDR1 GTSNPN, CDR2 SVGIG (reference sequence). Trimming cost V 0 bases and J 1 base, with 10 bases left between them. The CDR3 covers 15 residues. The chain's CDR3 is CAWSVSGLSNQPQHF. For the CDR3, the DNA is TGTGCCTGGAGTGTGTCGGGTCTCAGCAATCAGCCCCAGCATTTT.

The chain joins TRBV7-9 to TRBJ2-7; D perhaps matches TRBD1 (5 bases). Germline values: CDR1 SEHNR, CDR2 FQNEAQ (reference sequence). V was clipped by 0 bases and J by 5 bases, with 8 bases between them. CDR3 length: 13 residues. CDR3 sequence: CASSLAGADEQYF. DNA for the CDR3: TGTGCCAGCAGCTTAGCAGGGGCCGACGAGCAGTACTTC. Variable domain in full (rest from reference TRBV7-9 and TRBJ2-7): DTGVSQNPRHKITKRGQNVTFRCDPISEHNRLYWYRQTLGQGPEFLTYFQNEAQLEKSRLLSDRFSAERPKGSFSTLEIQRTEQGDSAMYLCASSLAGADEQYFGPGTRLTVT.

The V call is TRBV7-8, the J call TRBJ2-5; 13 positions match TRBD2. The CDR3 is made up of 16 amino acids. J was trimmed by 0 bases and V by 5 bases; bases with no gene match: 3. The germline V gene has CDR1 SGHVS and CDR2 FQNEAQ. The CDR3 protein is CASSRGLAGDQETQYF. DNA for the CDR3: TGTGCCAGCAGCCGAGGACTAGCGGGGGACCAAGAGACCCAGTACTTC.

V gene TRBV3-1 (or the pseudogene TRBV3-2) combines with J gene TRBJ1-6; 10 bases agree with TRBD1. The germline gives CDR1 LGHDT, CDR2 YNNKEL (reference sequence). J lost 7 bases, V lost 4 bases, and 4 bases had no gene match. The CDR3 loop spans 15 amino acids. The CDR3, as DNA: TGTGCCAGCAGCCCGACAGGGGGCGTGAATTCACCCCTCCACTTT. Encoded protein: CASSPTGGVNSPLHF.

The chain recombines TRBV19 with TRBJ1-3, with a tentative D call TRBD1 (5 bases). CDR1 and CDR2 from the germline V gene are LNHDA and SQIVND (reference sequence). The CDR3 is 13 amino acids. Trimming stripped 7 bases from V and 6 bases from J, with 13 bases between. CDR3 bases: TGTGCCAGTAAGGAGGGGCAACAAAACACCATATATTTT. Protein sequence: CASKEGQQNTIYF.

The chain uses TRBV19 and TRBJ1-6; TRBD1 matches at 10 bases. The CDR3 contains 14 residues. Losses at the gene ends were 6 bases for V and 10 bases for J; bases not matched to a gene: 6. Germline lookup yields CDR1 LNHDA and CDR2 SQIVND (reference sequence). The CDR3 here is CASSDRGRESPLHF. Here the CDR3 DNA reads TGTGCCAGTAGCGACAGGGGGCGAGAATCACCCCTCCACTTT.

DNA of the CDR3: TGTGCCACCAGTGGAAGCGGCAATGAGCAGTTCTTC. It codes for CATSGSGNEQFF. This chain connects TRBV24-1 to TRBJ2-1, with D tentatively TRBD2 (5 bases). Trimming removed 5 bases at V and 6 bases at J, with 7 bases between. Germline loops: CDR1 KGHDR, CDR2 SFDVKD. The CDR3 covers 12 residues.